The sequence of this T cell receptor beta chain was determined in a study of blood T cell repertoires in COVID-19. On the study more broadly: T cells, B-cell-depleted T cells, or PBMCs supplied cDNA or gDNA.

Per the original methods: The assay estimated nucleated cells by amplifying reference gene primers. Clones were sequenced by immunoSEQ multiplex PCR, and TCRdb holds only the in-frame ones, with some missing. That table furnishes V, J and clone size, whereas the DNA furnished D and trimming. The top ten clones hold approximately 1.2% of a sample with around 260,000 clones, 80% to 95% of them seen once. This clone has a handful of counts. The CDR3 sequence is 14 residues long. Per the germline V gene, CDR1 is SNHLY and CDR2 is FYNNEI. Trimming removed 4 bases from V and 4 bases from J, with 13 bases in between. Cohorts were determined from participant-reported clinical history. Before being deemed recovered, Cohort 3 donors had two negative PCRs, clearance, or symptom resolution.

The sequenced sample consisted of PBMCs or T cells enriched from blood (not recorded which). The TCR sequence derives from a woman aged 25 to 39 who had recovered from COVID-19. The J gene is TRBJ1-2, the V gene TRBV2; tentative D call: TRBD1 (5 bases). The chain's CDR3 is CASSGWGVSYGYTF. In DNA, the CDR3 is TGTGCCAGCAGTGGGTGGGGCGTAAGCTATGGCTACACCTTC. Complete variable domain (other parts from reference TRBV2 and TRBJ1-2): EPEVTQTPSHQVTQMGQEVILRCVPISNHLYFYWYRQILGQKVEFLVSFYNNEISEKSEIFDDQFSVERPDGSNFTLKIRSTKLEDSAMYFCASSGWGVSYGYTFGSGTRLTVV.